The 5 T cell receptor beta chains presented below share a single source sample, sequenced in a study of patients and donors after allogeneic stem cell transplantation. TCRdb used MiXCR to reprocess the RT-PCR reads, holding one entry per CDR3 protein. The data contain around 200,000 distinct CDR3 sequences, 35% to 45% of them seen just once; the ten biggest clones take up 11%. The sequenced sample consisted of blood, either unsorted or a sorted T cell fraction (not recorded which). The origin of the receptors is a human donor who was either an allogeneic HSCT recipient or a stem cell or donor lymphocyte infusion donor (not recorded which). It is not recorded whose cells these are; they may come from a transplant donor.

The chain has TRBV6-5 and TRBJ2-1; D unclear. Germline V gene sequence: CDR1 MNHEY, CDR2 SVGAGI. Trimming took off 0 bases at V and 4 bases at J, with 7 bases between the two ends. The CDR3 totals 14 residues. Here the CDR3 reads CASSYSRSYNEQFF. The CDR3 DNA follows: TGTGCCAGCAGTTACTCGCGGTCTTACAATGAGCAGTTCTTC.

DNA of the CDR3: TGTGCCAGTAGCGGGGTCACCACAGATACGCAGTATTTT. It is translated as CASSGVTTDTQYF. V gene TRBV19 combines with J gene TRBJ2-3; TRBD2 might be the D (5 bases). The CDR3 has 13 residues. V dropped 6 bases and J dropped 2 bases, with 9 bases sitting between them. The V gene's germline CDR1 is LNHDA and CDR2 SQIVND (reference sequence).

This chain joins TRBV6-1 and TRBJ1-5, with D perhaps TRBD1 (5 bases). Between the trimmed V and J ends, which lost 2 bases and 0 bases, there was a span of 14 bases. The CDR3 has 17 amino acids. Looked up from germline, CDR1 is MNHNS and CDR2 is SASEGT. CDR3 in DNA: TGTGCCAGCAGTGAATCGAAGACGGGGGGTAGCAATCAGCCCCAGCATTTT. It encodes CASSESKTGGSNQPQHF.

This clonotype was counted only a few times. This chain connects TRBV12-3 or TRBV12-4 to TRBJ2-1; the match to TRBD1 covers 7 bases. Trimming at V came to 6 bases and at J to 2 bases, leaving 7 bases not matched to a gene. The CDR3 has 15 residues. The CDR3 DNA is TGTGCCAGCAGCCCGACAGGGTTCCCCTACAATGAGCAGTTCTTC. Encoded protein: CASSPTGFPYNEQFF.

V and J are TRBV10-3 and TRBJ1-3; D ambiguous. The CDR3 extends over 13 amino acids. Germline CDR1 is ENHRY and CDR2 is SYGVKD. V shed 3 bases and J shed 3 bases, with 6 bases lying between them. The CDR3, as DNA: TGTGCCATCAGTGAATTGGGTGGAAACACCATATATTTT. Amino acid sequence: CAISELGGNTIYF.